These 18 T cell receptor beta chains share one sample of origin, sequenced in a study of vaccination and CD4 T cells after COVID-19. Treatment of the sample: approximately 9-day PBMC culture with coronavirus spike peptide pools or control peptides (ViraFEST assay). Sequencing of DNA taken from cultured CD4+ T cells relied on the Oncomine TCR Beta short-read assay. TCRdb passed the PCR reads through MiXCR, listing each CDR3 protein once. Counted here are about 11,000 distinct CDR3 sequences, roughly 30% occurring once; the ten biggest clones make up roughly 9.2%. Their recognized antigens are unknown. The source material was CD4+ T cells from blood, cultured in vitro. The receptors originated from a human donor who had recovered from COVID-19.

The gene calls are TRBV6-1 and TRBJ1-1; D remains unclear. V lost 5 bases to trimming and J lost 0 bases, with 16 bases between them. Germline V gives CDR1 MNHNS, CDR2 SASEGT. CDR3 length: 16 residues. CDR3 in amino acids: CASSHHAPSMNTEAFF. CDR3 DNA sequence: TGTGCCAGCAGTCACCATGCCCCCTCAATGAACACTGAAGCTTTCTTT.

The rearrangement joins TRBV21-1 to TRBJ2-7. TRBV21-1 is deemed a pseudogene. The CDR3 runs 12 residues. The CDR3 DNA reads TGTGCCAGCAGCAAACGACTTCGGGAGCAGTACTTC. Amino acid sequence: CASSKRLREQYF.

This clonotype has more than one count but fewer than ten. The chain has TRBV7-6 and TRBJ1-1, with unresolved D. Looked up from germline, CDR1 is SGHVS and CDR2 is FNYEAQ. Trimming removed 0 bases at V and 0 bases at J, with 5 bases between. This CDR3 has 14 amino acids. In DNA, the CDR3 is TGTGCCAGCAGCTTAGCGGGAGTGAACACTGAAGCTTTCTTT. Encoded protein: CASSLAGVNTEAFF.

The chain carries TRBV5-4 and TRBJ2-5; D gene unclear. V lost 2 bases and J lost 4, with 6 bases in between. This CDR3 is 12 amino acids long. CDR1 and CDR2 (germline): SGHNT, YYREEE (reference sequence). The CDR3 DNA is TGTGCCAGCAGCTTTTTCCCAGAGACCCAGTACTTC. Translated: CASSFFPETQYF.

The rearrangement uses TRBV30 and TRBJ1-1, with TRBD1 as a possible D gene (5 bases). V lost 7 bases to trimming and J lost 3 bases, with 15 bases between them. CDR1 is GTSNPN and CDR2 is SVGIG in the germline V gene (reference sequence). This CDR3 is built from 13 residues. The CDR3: CASTGGVDTEAFF. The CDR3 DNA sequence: TGTGCCTCCACCGGGGGTGTAGACACTGAAGCTTTCTTT.

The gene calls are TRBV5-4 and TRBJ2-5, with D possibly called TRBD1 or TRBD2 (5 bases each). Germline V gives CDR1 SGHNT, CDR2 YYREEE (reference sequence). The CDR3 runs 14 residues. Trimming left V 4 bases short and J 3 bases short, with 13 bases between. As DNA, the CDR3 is TGTGCCAGCAGCCTCGGGACCAGGGAAGAGACCCAGTACTTC. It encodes CASSLGTREETQYF.

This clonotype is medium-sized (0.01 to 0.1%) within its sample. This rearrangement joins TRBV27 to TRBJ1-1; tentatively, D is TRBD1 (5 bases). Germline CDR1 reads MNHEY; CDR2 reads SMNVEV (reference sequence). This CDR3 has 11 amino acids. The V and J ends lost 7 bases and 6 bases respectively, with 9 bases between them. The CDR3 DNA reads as TGTGCCAGCACAGGGAGGGCTGAAGCTTTCTTT. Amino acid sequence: CASTGRAEAFF.

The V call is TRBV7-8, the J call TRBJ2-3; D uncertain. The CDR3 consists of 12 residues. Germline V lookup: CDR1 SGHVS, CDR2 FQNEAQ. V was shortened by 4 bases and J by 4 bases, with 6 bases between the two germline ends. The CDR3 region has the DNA TGTGCCAGCAGCTATGGCCCAGATACGCAGTATTTT. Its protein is CASSYGPDTQYF. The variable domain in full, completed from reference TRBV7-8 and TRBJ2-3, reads GAGVSQSPRYKVAKRGQDVALRCDPISGHVSLFWYQQALGQGPEFLTYFQNEAQLDKSGLPSDRFFAERPEGSVSTLKIQRTQQEDSAVYLCASSYGPDTQYFGPGTRLTVL.

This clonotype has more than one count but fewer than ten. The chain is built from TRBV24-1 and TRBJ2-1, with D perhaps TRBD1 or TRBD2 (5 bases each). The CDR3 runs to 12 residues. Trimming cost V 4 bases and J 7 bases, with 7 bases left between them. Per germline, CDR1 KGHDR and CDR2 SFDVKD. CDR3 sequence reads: CATSEWGNEQFF. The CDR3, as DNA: TGTGCCACCAGTGAATGGGGGAATGAGCAGTTCTTC.

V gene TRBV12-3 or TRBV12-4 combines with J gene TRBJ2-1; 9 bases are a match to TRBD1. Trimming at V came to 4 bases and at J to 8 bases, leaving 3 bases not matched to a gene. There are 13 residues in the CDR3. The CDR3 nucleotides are TGTGCCAGCAGTTCGGGACAGGGACATGAGCAGTTCTTC. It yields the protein CASSSGQGHEQFF.

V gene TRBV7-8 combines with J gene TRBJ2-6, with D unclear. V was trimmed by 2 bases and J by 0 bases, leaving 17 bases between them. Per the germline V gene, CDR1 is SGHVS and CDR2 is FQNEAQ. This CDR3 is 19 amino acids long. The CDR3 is CASSLSVQTRISGANVLTF. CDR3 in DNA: TGTGCCAGCAGCTTATCTGTACAGACAAGGATCTCTGGGGCCAACGTCCTGACTTTC. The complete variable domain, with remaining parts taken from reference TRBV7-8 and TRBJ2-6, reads GAGVSQSPRYKVAKRGQDVALRCDPISGHVSLFWYQQALGQGPEFLTYFQNEAQLDKSGLPSDRFFAERPEGSVSTLKIQRTQQEDSAVYLCASSLSVQTRISGANVLTFGAGSRLTVL.

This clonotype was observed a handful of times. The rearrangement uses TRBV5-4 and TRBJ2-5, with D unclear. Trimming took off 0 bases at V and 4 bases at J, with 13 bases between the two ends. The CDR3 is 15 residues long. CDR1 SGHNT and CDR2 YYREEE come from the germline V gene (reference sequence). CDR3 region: CASSLGPDVPETQYF. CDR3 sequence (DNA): TGTGCCAGCAGCTTGGGGCCGGATGTTCCAGAGACCCAGTACTTC.

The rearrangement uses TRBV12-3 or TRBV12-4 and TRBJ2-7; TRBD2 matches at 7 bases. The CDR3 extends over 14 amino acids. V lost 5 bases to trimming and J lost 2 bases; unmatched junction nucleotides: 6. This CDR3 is CASSPGGGTYEQYF. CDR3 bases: TGTGCCAGCAGTCCCGGCGGGGGTACCTACGAGCAGTACTTC.

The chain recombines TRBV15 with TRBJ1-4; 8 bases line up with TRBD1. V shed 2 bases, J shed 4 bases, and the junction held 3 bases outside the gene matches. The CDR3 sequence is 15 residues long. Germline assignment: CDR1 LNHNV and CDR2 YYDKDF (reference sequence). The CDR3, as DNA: TGTGCCACCAGCAGAACGGGACAGGATAATGAAAAACTGTTTTTT. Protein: CATSRTGQDNEKLFF.

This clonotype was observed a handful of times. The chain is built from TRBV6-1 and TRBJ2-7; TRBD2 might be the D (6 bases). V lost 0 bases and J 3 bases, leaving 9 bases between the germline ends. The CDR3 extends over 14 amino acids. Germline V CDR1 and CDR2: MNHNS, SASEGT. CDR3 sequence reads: CASSEAPGGYEQYF. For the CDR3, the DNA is TGTGCCAGCAGTGAAGCGCCCGGGGGCTACGAGCAGTACTTC.

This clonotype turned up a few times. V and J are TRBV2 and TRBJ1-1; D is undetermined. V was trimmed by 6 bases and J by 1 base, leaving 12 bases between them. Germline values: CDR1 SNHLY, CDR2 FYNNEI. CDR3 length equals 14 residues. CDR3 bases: TGTGCCAGCAGGAGGCTACTGGGGAACACTGAAGCTTTCTTT. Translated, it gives CASRRLLGNTEAFF.

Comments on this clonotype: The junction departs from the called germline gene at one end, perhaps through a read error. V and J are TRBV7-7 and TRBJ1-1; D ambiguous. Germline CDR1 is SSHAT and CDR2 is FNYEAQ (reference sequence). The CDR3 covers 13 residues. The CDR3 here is CASSLSRNTEAFF. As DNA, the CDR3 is TGTGCTAGCAGCTTATCGAGGAACACTGAAGCTTTCTTT.

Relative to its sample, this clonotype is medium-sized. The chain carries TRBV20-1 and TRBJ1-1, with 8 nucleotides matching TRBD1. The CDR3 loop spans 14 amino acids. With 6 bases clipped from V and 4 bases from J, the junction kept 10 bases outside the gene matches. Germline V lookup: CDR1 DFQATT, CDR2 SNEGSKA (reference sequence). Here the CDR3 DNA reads TGCAGTGCCGACACCGGACAGGGTGGCACTGAAGCTTTCTTT. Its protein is CSADTGQGGTEAFF.